This TCR beta chain was sequenced for a study of patients and donors after allogeneic stem cell transplantation. A single record per CDR3 protein comes from TCRdb applying MiXCR to the RT-PCR reads. The profile shows over 10,000 distinct CDR3 sequences, 20% to 25% of them singletons. The CDR3 loop spans 12 amino acids. Germline V lookup: CDR1 SEHNR, CDR2 FQNEAQ (reference sequence). V was pared by 3 bases and J by 4 bases, with 6 bases between. Sequencing input: blood, either unsorted or a sorted T cell fraction (not recorded which). This TCR derives from a human donor who was either an allogeneic HSCT recipient or a stem cell or donor lymphocyte infusion donor (not recorded which). It is not recorded whose cells these are; they may come from a transplant donor. The rearrangement links TRBV7-9 to TRBJ1-1; D remains unclear. CDR3 sequence reads: CASSLPLTEAFF. In DNA, the CDR3 is TGTGCCAGCAGCTTGCCCCTCACTGAAGCTTTCTTT.